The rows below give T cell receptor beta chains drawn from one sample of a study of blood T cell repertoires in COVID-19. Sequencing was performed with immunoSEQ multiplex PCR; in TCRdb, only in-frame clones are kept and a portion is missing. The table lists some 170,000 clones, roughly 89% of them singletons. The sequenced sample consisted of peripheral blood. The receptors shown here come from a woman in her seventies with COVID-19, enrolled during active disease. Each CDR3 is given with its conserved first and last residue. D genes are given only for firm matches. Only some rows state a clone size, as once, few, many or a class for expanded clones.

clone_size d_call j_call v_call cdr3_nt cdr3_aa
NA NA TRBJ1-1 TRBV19 TGTGCCAGTACCGCAAGGAGGGAGACTGAAGCTTTCTTT CASTARRETEAFF
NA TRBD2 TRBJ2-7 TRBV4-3 TGCGCCAGCAGCCAAGAATTTCATAGCGGGACCCGCTCCTACGAGCAGTACTTC CASSQEFHSGTRSYEQYF
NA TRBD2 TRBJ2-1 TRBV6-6 TGTGCCAGCAGTTACCCTAGCGGGAACTACAATGAGCAGTTCTTC CASSYPSGNYNEQFF
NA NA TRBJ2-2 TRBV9 TGTGCCAGCAGCGTAGGCGGCGGGGAGCTGTTTTTT CASSVGGGELFF
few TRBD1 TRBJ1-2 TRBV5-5 TGTGCCAGCAGCAACAGGGGACAGGGGCCTTCTAACTATGGCTACACCTTC CASSNRGQGPSNYGYTF
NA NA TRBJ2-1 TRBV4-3 TGCGCCAGCAGCCAAGATGGAGGGGCCGGTGGAGATGAGCAGTTCTTC CASSQDGGAGGDEQFF
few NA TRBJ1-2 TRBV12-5 TGTGCTCTGGCGGGGGGCTACACCTTC CALAGGYTF
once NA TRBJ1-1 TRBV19 TGTGCCAGTAGGCCCAGTCTGGACACTGAAGCTTTCTTT CASRPSLDTEAFF
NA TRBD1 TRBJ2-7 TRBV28 TGTGCCAGCAGTTTTCGCAACGGGACAGGGGATACCTACGAGCAGTACTTC CASSFRNGTGDTYEQYF
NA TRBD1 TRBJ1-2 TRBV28 TGTGCCACGCGACAGGGGTATGGCTACACCTTC CATRQGYGYTF
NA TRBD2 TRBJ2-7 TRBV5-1 TGCGCCAGCAGCTTGGGGTCCGCGGGGGGACCCTACGAGCAGTACTTC CASSLGSAGGPYEQYF
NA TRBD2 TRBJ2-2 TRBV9 TGTGCCAGCAGCGTCCGTAGCGGGATGAACACCGGGGAGCTGTTTTTT CASSVRSGMNTGELFF
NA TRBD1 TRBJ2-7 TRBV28 TGTGCCAGCACATCGGGACAGGGGGGCTACGAGCAGTACTTC CASTSGQGGYEQYF
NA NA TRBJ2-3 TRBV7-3 TGTGCCAGCAGCCAAGGGGGAGATACTAATACGCAGTATTTT CASSQGGDTNTQYF
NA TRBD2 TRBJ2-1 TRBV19 TGTGCCAGTAGTATTGGGGGAGGGGTCTACAATGAGCAGTTCTTC CASSIGGGVYNEQFF
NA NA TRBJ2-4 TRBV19 TGTGCCAGTAGTATAGATTTTAAGGGGTTAAACATTCAGTACTTC CASSIDFKGLNIQYF
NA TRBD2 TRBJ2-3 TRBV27 TGTGCCAGCATATTTAGAACTAGCGGCACAGATACGCAGTATTTT CASIFRTSGTDTQYF
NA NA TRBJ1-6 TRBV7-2 TGTGCCAGCAGCTGGACAAGTTATAATTCACCCCTCCACTTT CASSWTSYNSPLHF
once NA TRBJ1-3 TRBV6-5 TGTGCCAGCAAGCGAGTTCTTGGAAACACCATATATTTT CASKRVLGNTIYF
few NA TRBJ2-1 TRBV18 TGTGCCAGCTCACAAGGACAGATAAATGAGCAGTTCTTC CASSQGQINEQFF
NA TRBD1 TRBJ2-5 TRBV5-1 TGCGCCAGCAGCTTGGGACAGGGGCAGGAGACCCAGTACTTC CASSLGQGQETQYF
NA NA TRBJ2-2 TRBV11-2 TGTGCCAGCAGCCTCTACAGTAACACCGGGGAGCTGTTTTTT CASSLYSNTGELFF
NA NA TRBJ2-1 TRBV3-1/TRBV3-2 TGTGCCAGCAGCCAGTCTAGCTTTGAGCAGTTCTTC CASSQSSFEQFF
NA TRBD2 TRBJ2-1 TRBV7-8 TGTGCCAGCACCCCGGGACTAGCGGGAGAGGGAGTGGATGAGCAGTTCTTC CASTPGLAGEGVDEQFF
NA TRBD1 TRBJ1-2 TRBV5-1 TGCGCCAGCAGCCCGACAGGGGCGGCAAGGGATGGCTACACCTTC CASSPTGAARDGYTF
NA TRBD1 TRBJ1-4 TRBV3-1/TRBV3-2 TGTGCCAGCGGCGCCGGGACAGATAATGAAAAACTGTTTTTT CASGAGTDNEKLFF
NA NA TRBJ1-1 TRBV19 TGTGCCAGTAGTATTTTGGGCACGAACACTGAAGCTTTCTTT CASSILGTNTEAFF
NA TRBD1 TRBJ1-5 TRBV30 TGTGCCTGGAGCCTACCGGGACAGGGCCCTCAGCCCCAGCATTTT CAWSLPGQGPQPQHF
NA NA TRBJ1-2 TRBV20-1 TGCAGTGCTACAGGGAATGGCTACACCTTC CSATGNGYTF
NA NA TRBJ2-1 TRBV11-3 TGTGCCAGCGGTGCCACTCTCCTGAAGGAGCAGTTCTTC CASGATLLKEQFF
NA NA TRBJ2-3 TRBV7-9 TGTGCCAGCAGCTATACCCAGGGGATCAAGGATACGCAGTATTTT CASSYTQGIKDTQYF
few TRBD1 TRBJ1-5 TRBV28 TGTGCCAGCAGTTGGGGACAGACTAGCAATCAGCCCCAGCATTTT CASSWGQTSNQPQHF
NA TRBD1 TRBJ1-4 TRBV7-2 TGTGCCAGCAGCTTAAGCCCCGGGACAGGGTGGGGTGAAAAACTGTTTTTT CASSLSPGTGWGEKLFF
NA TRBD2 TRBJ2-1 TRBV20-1 TGCAGTGCTAGTCGCGGGAGGGCCTCCTACAATGAGCAGTTCTTC CSASRGRASYNEQFF
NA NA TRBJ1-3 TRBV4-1 TGCGCCAGCAGCCAACCGACAGGCCTCTCTGGAAACACCATATATTTT CASSQPTGLSGNTIYF
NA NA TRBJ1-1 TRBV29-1 TGCAGCGTTGCGGCCTTAGGGGACACTGAAGCTTTCTTT CSVAALGDTEAFF
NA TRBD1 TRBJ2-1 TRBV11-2 TGTGCCAGCGCCCGGTCAGGGGGCGCCTACAATGAGCAGTTCTTC CASARSGGAYNEQFF
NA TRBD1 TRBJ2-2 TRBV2 TGTGCCAGCAGTCACCAGGGGGCAAAGAACACCGGGGAGCTGTTTTTT CASSHQGAKNTGELFF
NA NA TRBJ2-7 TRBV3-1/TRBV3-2 TGTGCCAGCAGCCATTTCCGACTCAGCTCCTACGAGCAGTACTTC CASSHFRLSSYEQYF
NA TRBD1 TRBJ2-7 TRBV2 TGTGCCAGCAGTCCCTTCCCCGGGACAGTATACGAGCAGTACTTC CASSPFPGTVYEQYF
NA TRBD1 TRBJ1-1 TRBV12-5 TGTGCTAGTGGTTTTTCCGACAGGGGTCGCACTGAAGCTTTCTTT CASGFSDRGRTEAFF
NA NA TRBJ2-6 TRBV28 TGTGCCAGCAGTCCGATCGGGACACCCTCTGGGGCCAACGTCCTGACTTTC CASSPIGTPSGANVLTF
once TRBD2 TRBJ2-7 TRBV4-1 TGCGCCAGCAGCCGAGACTCAAGCGCGGGAGAATCCTACGAGCAGTACTTC CASSRDSSAGESYEQYF
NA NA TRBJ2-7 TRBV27 TGTGCCAGCAGTTTATGGTTATCGGGCAGGGTACCGCACGAGCAGTACTTC CASSLWLSGRVPHEQYF
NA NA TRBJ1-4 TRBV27 TGTGCCAGCAGTTACAGGGCAACTAATGAAAAACTGTTTTTT CASSYRATNEKLFF
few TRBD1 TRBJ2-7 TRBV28 TGTGCCAGCAAGACAGGGTCGGCTTACGAGCAGTACTTC CASKTGSAYEQYF
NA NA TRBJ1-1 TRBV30 TGTGCCTGGAGTGGGACAGCGAACACTGAAGCTTTCTTT CAWSGTANTEAFF
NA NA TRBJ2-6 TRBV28 TGTGCCAGCCGAGGGAACACTGGGGCCAACGTCCTGACTTTC CASRGNTGANVLTF
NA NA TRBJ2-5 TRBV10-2 TGCGCCAGCAGTGAGGCTAGCCAAGAGACCCAGTACTTC CASSEASQETQYF
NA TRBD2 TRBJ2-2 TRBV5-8 TGTGCCAGCAGCTTACTAGCGGGAGGGAACATCCACACCGGGGAGCTGTTTTTT CASSLLAGGNIHTGELFF
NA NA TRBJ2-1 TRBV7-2 TGTGCCAGCAGCTTAGTTAGCTTCTCCTACAATGAGCAGTTCTTC CASSLVSFSYNEQFF
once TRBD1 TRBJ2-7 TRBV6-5 TGTGCCAGCAGCGGATTACAGGGGGCTCTGGGTGAGCAGTACTTC CASSGLQGALGEQYF
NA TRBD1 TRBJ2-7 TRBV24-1 TGTGCCACCAGTGCGACAGGGGTCTCCTACGAGCAGTACTTC CATSATGVSYEQYF